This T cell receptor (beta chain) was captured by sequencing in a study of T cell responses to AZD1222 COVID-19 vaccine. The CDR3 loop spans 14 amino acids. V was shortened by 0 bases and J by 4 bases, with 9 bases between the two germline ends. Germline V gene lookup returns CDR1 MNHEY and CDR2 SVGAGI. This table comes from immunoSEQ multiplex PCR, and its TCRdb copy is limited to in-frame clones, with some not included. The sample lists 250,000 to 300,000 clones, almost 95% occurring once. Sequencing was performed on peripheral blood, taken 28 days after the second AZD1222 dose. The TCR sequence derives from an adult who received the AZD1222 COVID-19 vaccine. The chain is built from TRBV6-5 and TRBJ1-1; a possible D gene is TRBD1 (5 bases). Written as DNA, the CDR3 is TGTGCCAGCAGTTACTCCCCGGGGGGCACTGAAGCTTTCTTT. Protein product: CASSYSPGGTEAFF.